This record covers a single T cell receptor beta chain. Its antigen is currently not known. At one end, the junction sequence differs from germline, possibly due to a read error. This sample stems from a study of blood T cells in healthy people across ages (dated by TCRdb to the mid-2010s). For the wider study: In model experiments, template switching captured roughly one uniquely barcoded TCR beta cDNA molecule for every two T cells. Using deep sequencing normalized with unique cDNA molecular identifiers, the study measured how TCR beta repertoire diversity changes with age. Donors were grouped into four age groups: young (average approximately 15 years), middle-aged (39), aged (over 55) and long-lived (just over 80). To avoid experimental bias, donors of different ages were randomly spread across the sequencing lanes. For two donors (one aged 18 to 30 and one aged 80 or older), the study analyzed two additional independent replicas of 1 million unique cDNA reads from the same blood draw. Broad study findings and their caveats: As age increased, observed TCR beta diversity per million T cells dropped in a roughly linear way, and a significant reduction was already evident by age 40. Because donor CMV infection status was unknown, age-related changes in expanded clonotypes were potentially confounded. A strong correlation was found between observed TCR beta diversity and the percentage of naive T cells measured by flow cytometry. Estimates of total diversity based on one million sequenced T cells were regarded as lower bounds and as underestimates. The long-lived group showed more naive CD4+ T cells, fewer expanded clones and increased TCR diversity than the aged group, suggesting age selection. Conclusive comparison of naive and antigen-experienced compartments was prevented by the profiling of bulk unsorted PBMCs.

Measured from the cysteine to the phenylalanine, the CDR3 is 14 residues long. The only DNA kept is the CDR3, 42 bases in frame from the first base. Reading the germline V gene (reference sequence) gives CDR1 LNHNV and CDR2 YYDKDF. The 39 donors, aged 6 to 90 years, were systemically healthy Caucasian individuals from Russia. Around 10 milliliters of peripheral blood were drawn from each donor into EDTA-treated Vacutainer tubes. Ficoll-Paque density-gradient centrifugation was used to isolate PBMCs, with at least 6 million obtained per sample. Trizol reagent was used to extract total RNA from PBMCs, with at least 5 micrograms per sample. Naive CD45RAhigh/CD27high T cell percentages were measured by flow cytometry on a PBMC aliquot from every donor. The library came from 5' RACE. TCRdb records Illumina HiSeq 2500 as the sequencer. The second PCR ran for about 6 to 12 cycles and used a J-beta primer mix along with a sample-barcoded 5' primer. A unique molecular identifier was introduced onto each TCR beta cDNA molecule by a template-switch 5' adaptor carrying 12 random nucleotides. Each sample yielded at least 2.5 million CDR3-containing paired-end reads. The Mint cDNA synthesis kit, primed by a TRBC-specific oligonucleotide, was used to synthesize first-strand cDNA from all RNA. Following uracil-DNA glycosylase treatment, all cDNA underwent a first 18-cycle PCR with the universal primers M1SS and BC2_uni_R. The source study handled its data this way. For normalization, 1 million high-quality reads, each with a distinct molecular identifier, were randomly selected from each sample. Instead of being binned into consensus sequences, reads with shared molecular identifiers were discarded. MiTCR, set to a Q25 quality threshold and the strictest error-elimination algorithm, was used for CDR3 identification, clonotype clustering and error correction. Lower-bound total TCR beta diversity was estimated with a nonparametric unseen species model using Euler transformation. In-frame beta chains were kept once TCRdb had trimmed the public reads at Q25 with fastp and called clones with MiXCR. Rows with a matching CDR3 protein are joined into one entry that keeps the most common DNA and genes. TCRdb's processing, not the authors' own work, is the source of the V and J calls. This sample holds some 1 million distinct CDR3 sequences; under 45% were observed only once. Around 18% of the sample is held by the ten biggest clonotypes.

The chain is made from TRBV15 and TRBJ2-4; a stretch of 8 junction bases matches TRBD1. The sequenced sample was blood. This sequence originates from a woman aged 60-75 years in good health. The CDR3 here reads CVTKQGVAKNIQYF. The nucleotide sequence reads TGTGTCACCAAACAGGGGGTAGCCAAAAACATTCAGTACTTC. Full variable domain (CDR3 extended with the reference TRBV15 and TRBJ2-4 proteins): DAMVIQNPRYQVTQFGKPVTLSCSQTLNHNVMYWYQQKSSQAPKLLFHYYDKDFNNEADTPDNFQSRRPNTSFCFLDIRSPGLGDTAMYLCVTKQGVAKNIQYFGAGTRLSVL.